What follows is one TCR beta chain and its context. Primers used in a second PCR of about 6 to 12 cycles were a sample-barcoded 5' primer and a J-beta primer mix. TCRdb redid the calling of the 5' RACE reads with MiXCR, one entry per CDR3 protein. The table has about 570,000 distinct CDR3 sequences, about 25% seen once. This sample is part of a study of blood T cells in healthy people across ages. This same sample was also part of a study on T cells of mothers and their children.

The sequencing input was blood. This receptor was obtained from a boy aged 2 to 9 in good health.

The CDR3 sequence is CASSPVSYGYTF. The CDR3 DNA follows: TGTGCCAGCAGTCCGGTGTCCTATGGCTACACCTTC. The V and J genes are TRBV6-2 or TRBV6-3 and TRBJ1-2; D unclear. The V gene's germline CDR1 is MNHEY and CDR2 SVGEGT. The CDR3 loop spans 12 amino acids. V lost 5 bases and J 4 bases, leaving 8 bases between the germline ends.